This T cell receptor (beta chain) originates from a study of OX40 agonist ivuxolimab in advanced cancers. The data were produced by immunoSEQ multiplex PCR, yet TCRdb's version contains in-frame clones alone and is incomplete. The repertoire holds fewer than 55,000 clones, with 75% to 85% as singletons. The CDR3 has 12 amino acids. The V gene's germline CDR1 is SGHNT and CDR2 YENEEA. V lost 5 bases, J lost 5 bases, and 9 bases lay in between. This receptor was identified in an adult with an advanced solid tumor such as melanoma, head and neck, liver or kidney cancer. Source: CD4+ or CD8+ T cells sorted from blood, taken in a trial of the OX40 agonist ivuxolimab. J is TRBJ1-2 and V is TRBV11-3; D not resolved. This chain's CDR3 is CASSTDQYGYTF. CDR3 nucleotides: TGTGCCAGCAGCACAGACCAGTATGGCTACACCTTC.